The sequence of this T cell receptor (beta chain) was determined in a study of blood T cell repertoires in COVID-19. Methods used by the authors: Researchers report that nucleated cell counts were estimated from reference gene primer amplification. Clones were sequenced by immunoSEQ multiplex PCR, and TCRdb holds only the in-frame ones, with some missing. Clone size and V and J calls were adopted from that table, with D and trimming inferred from the DNA. The table shows around 300,000 clones, with roughly 89% occurring only once. Participant ages covered roughly 18 to 89 years across 20 to 30 US areas. Cohorts were based on clinical histories the participants reported. The recovered donors of Cohort 3 showed two negative PCRs, clearance, or symptom resolution. Germline V CDR1 and CDR2: LNHDA, SQIVND (reference sequence). The CDR3 is 15 amino acids. Trimming cost V 8 bases and J 4 bases, with 18 bases left between them.

Sequenced: PBMCs or T cells enriched from blood (not recorded which). This chain links TRBV19 with TRBJ1-5, with a weak D call TRBD1 (5 bases). This clonotype originated in a woman aged 40 to 55 who had recovered from COVID-19. The CDR3 coding sequence is TGTGCCAGTGGGGGGGATCCCTGGGGGAATCAGCCCCAGCATTTT. It translates to CASGGDPWGNQPQHF.